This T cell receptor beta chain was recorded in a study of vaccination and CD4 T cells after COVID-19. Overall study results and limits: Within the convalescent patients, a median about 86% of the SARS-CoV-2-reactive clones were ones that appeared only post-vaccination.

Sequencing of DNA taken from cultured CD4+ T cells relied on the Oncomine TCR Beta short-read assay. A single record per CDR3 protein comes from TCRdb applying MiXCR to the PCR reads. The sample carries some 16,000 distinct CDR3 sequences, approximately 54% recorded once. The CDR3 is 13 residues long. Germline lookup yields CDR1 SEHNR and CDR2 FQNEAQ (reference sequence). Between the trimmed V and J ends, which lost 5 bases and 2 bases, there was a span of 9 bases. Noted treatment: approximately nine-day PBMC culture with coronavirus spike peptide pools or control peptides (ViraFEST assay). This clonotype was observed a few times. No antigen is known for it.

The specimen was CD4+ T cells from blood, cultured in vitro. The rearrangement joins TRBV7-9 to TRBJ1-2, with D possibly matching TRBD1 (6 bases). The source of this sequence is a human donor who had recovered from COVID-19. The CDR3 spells CASSPGHNYGYTF. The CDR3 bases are TGTGCCAGCAGCCCGGGACACAACTATGGCTACACCTTC.